One sample yielded the 2 T cell receptor beta chains listed below, sequenced in a study of spatial heterogeneity in lung cancer. The antigens of these receptors remain unknown. Overall study findings and caveats: The study found that expanded intratumoral alpha and beta TCR counts tracked tumor mutation counts.

In TCRdb, the 5' RACE reads were re-called with MiXCR into one record per CDR3 protein. This table holds over a thousand distinct CDR3 sequences, approximately 35% found once. The time point denotes: sample taken at primary tumor resection. Sequenced material: lung tumor tissue, taken at surgery. The receptor set was obtained from a male donor with early-stage non-small cell lung cancer.

Note on this clonotype: For a library built for alpha chains, this beta chain is a stray read; little rests on its size. The J gene is TRBJ2-7, the V gene TRBV6-1, with TRBD1 matching over 8 bases. Germline V gives CDR1 MNHNS, CDR2 SASEGT. The CDR3 is 16 residues long. After removal of 0 bases from V and 2 bases from J, the junction contained 6 bases not matched to a gene. CDR3 in amino acids: CASSEARAGGAYEQYF. The CDR3 coding sequence is TGTGCCAGCAGTGAAGCCCGGGCAGGGGGCGCCTACGAGCAGTACTTC.

In its sample, this clonotype ranks as medium-sized (0.01 to 0.1%). Because this beta chain is a stray read in a library intended to capture alpha chains, its abundance should not be given much weight. The chain couples TRBV12-3 or TRBV12-4 to TRBJ2-5; the D gene could be TRBD1 or TRBD2 (5 bases each). The length of the CDR3 is 12 residues. V was pared by 4 bases and J by 5 bases, with 8 bases between. The CDR3 region has the DNA TGTGCCAGCAGTTCGAGGGGTGAGACCCAGTACTTC. Its protein product is CASSSRGETQYF.